This entry is about one T cell receptor (beta chain). The target antigen is unknown. The V and J ends lost 10 bases and 2 bases, in that order; junction bases with no gene match: 7. CDR1 and CDR2 from the germline V gene are MNHEY and SVGAGI. This CDR3 spans 14 amino acids. Assay used: immunoSEQ multiplex PCR; TCRdb lists only in-frame clones, some missing. The repertoire holds tens of thousands of clones, with more than 75% as singletons. The sample comes from a study of T cell responses to AZD1222 COVID-19 vaccine. Findings and caveats of the study: Compared with day 0, the breadth and depth of the Spike-specific TCR repertoire rose significantly after two doses of AZD1222. There were mostly white British donors and more females than males, and clonal diversity was possibly underestimated. Seropositive status at baseline applied to only a handful of AZD1222 recipients. Repertoires in all cases were sampled only once the peak T cell response had passed.

The sequence was collected from an adult in good health. V is TRBV6-5 and J is TRBJ2-3, with 9 bases identical to TRBD2. The sequenced sample was peripheral blood, obtained on day 0 of MenACWY control vaccination. DNA of the CDR3: TGTGCCACATCGCGGGGACTAGCCACAGATACGCAGTATTTT. As protein: CATSRGLATDTQYF.